This T cell receptor (beta chain) was identified in a study of blood T cell repertoires in COVID-19. Generated by immunoSEQ multiplex PCR, the TCRdb table keeps only in-frame clones and is missing some. This sample carries approximately 170,000 clones, less than 85% of them seen once, and the ten largest clones take about 10%. CDR1 is LGHNT and CDR2 is FRNRAP in the germline V gene. The CDR3 extends over 18 amino acids. Trimming took 6 bases from V and 3 from J; bases not matched to a gene: 18. This TCR derives from a woman of 80 years or more with active or convalescent COVID-19. V usage is TRBV12-5 and J usage is TRBJ1-1; 8 nucleotides line up with TRBD1. Sequencing was performed on peripheral blood. CDR3 protein: CASGPRWGQDEPDTEAFF. CDR3 DNA sequence: TGTGCTAGTGGCCCGAGGTGGGGACAGGACGAACCTGACACTGAAGCTTTCTTT.